The entry below describes one T cell receptor beta chain. This table comes from immunoSEQ multiplex PCR, and its TCRdb copy is limited to in-frame clones, with some not included. The profile shows 100,000 to 150,000 clones, approximately 92% of them singletons. The germline gives CDR1 SGHRS, CDR2 YFSETQ. V lost 4 bases to trimming and J lost 7 bases, with 17 bases between them. This CDR3 spans 15 amino acids. This specimen belongs to a study of control samples from healthy donors and cancer patients. This TCR derives from a woman between 45 and 65 years old in good health. This sequence joins TRBV5-1 and TRBJ1-4; a possible D gene is TRBD1 (6 bases). The sample comprised blood. Here the CDR3 reads CASSLSGDRSEKLFF. The CDR3, as DNA: TGCGCCAGCAGCCTATCAGGTGACAGGAGTGAAAAACTGTTTTTT.